This passage covers 3 T cell receptor beta chains from one sample sequenced in a study of metastatic and nonmetastatic thyroid tumors. TCRdb reassembled clones from the PCR reads with MiXCR. The data show roughly 64,000 clones, just over 4% seen once. No treatment had been given to any patient before thyroid surgery. Input material: blood. These receptors were collected from a female donor with papillary thyroid cancer or a benign thyroid nodule (not recorded which). Some clones in this sample may be carry-over from other donors' samples.

This clone was seen a few times. It may be a read error: a sequence one base away is much more abundant. The chain links TRBV20-1 to TRBJ2-1; TRBD1 matches at 8 bases. V lost 5 bases and J lost 6; bases outside the gene matches: 12. The CDR3 is 15 residues long. Germline loops: CDR1 DFQATT, CDR2 SNEGSKA (reference sequence). The CDR3 sequence: CSARTGTGMGNEQFF. Here the CDR3 DNA reads TGCAGTGCTCGCACCGGGACAGGCATGGGCAATGAGCAGTTCTTC.

The genes are TRBV7-9 and TRBJ2-1; no reliable D call. Trimming left V 1 base short and J 4 bases short, with 5 bases between. This CDR3 has 13 amino acids. The germline gives CDR1 SEHNR, CDR2 FQNEAQ (reference sequence). The CDR3 DNA reads as TGTGCCAGCAGCTTAGACCGTTACAATGAGCAGTTCTTC. This sequence encodes CASSLDRYNEQFF. Drawing the rest from reference TRBV7-9 and TRBJ2-1, the complete variable domain is DTGVSQNPRHKITKRGQNVTFRCDPISEHNRLYWYRQTLGQGPEFLTYFQNEAQLEKSRLLSDRFSAERPKGSFSTLEIQRTEQGDSAMYLCASSLDRYNEQFFGPGTRLTVL.

This clone has just a few counts. Just one base apart from a much larger clone, this may be a read error. The sample contains more than one DNA sequence encoding this CDR3. The gene calls are TRBV7-2 and TRBJ2-5; TRBD2 matches 8 bases. This CDR3 comprises 15 residues. Germline CDR1 is SGHTA and CDR2 is FQGNSA. Here the CDR3 reads CASAGGRTPLETQYF. The CDR3 DNA is TGTGCTAGCGCGGGGGGCCGTACACCTCTGGAGACCCAGTACTTC.